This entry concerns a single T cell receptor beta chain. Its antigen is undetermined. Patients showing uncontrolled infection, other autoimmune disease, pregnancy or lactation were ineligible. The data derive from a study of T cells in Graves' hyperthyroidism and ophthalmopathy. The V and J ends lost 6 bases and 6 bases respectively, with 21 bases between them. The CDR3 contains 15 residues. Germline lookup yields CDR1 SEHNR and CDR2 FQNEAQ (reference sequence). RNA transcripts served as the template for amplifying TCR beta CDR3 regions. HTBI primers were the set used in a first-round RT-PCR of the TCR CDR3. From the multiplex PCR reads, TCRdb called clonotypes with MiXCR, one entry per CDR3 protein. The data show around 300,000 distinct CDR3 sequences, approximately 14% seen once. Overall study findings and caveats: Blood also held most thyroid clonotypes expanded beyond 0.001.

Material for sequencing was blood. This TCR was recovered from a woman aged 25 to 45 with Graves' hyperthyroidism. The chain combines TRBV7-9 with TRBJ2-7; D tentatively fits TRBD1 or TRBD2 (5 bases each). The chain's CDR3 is CASSRGGGRMGEQYF. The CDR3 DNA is TGTGCCAGCAGTAGGGGTGGGGGAAGGATGGGCGAGCAGTACTTC. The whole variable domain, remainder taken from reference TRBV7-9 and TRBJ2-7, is DTGVSQNPRHKITKRGQNVTFRCDPISEHNRLYWYRQTLGQGPEFLTYFQNEAQLEKSRLLSDRFSAERPKGSFSTLEIQRTEQGDSAMYLCASSRGGGRMGEQYFGPGTRLTVT.